The 16 T cell receptor beta chains below come from one sample, sequenced in a study of shared clonotypes between healthy human individuals. The data were produced by immunoSEQ multiplex PCR, yet TCRdb's version contains in-frame clones alone and is incomplete. Here the sample spans over a million clones, 75% to 85% being singletons. The material sequenced was memory CD4+ T cells from PBMCs. Described subset: CD45RA-negative fraction. These receptors came from a man between 18 and 35 years old in good health. Some clones in this sample may be carry-over from other donors' samples.

The chain carries TRBV9 and TRBJ1-5; D might be TRBD1 (6 bases). The CDR3 is 16 amino acids. Between the trimmed V and J ends, which lost 4 bases and 1 base, there was a span of 15 bases. Germline CDR1 and CDR2: SGDLS and YYNGEE. The CDR3 nucleotides are TGTGCCAGCAGCCCCGGAGGGGGTGAGAGCAATCAGCCCCAGCATTTT. Residues: CASSPGGGESNQPQHF.

The chain uses TRBV27 and TRBJ2-1, with D possibly being TRBD2 (6 bases). V was trimmed by 5 bases and J by 2 bases, leaving 22 bases between them. CDR3 length equals 18 residues. The V gene's germline CDR1 is MNHEY and CDR2 SMNVEV (reference sequence). This CDR3 is CASSPFGWRAGTYNEQFF. The DNA for the CDR3 is TGTGCCAGCAGTCCTTTTGGCTGGAGGGCCGGCACCTACAATGAGCAGTTCTTC.

The chain is built from TRBV6-5 and TRBJ1-1; D call uncertain. The germline V gene has CDR1 MNHEY and CDR2 SVGAGI. This CDR3 region has 13 residues. V lost 5 bases and J 0 bases, leaving 7 bases between the germline ends. The CDR3 spells CASSRRMNTEAFF. The CDR3 coding sequence is TGTGCCAGCAGTAGACGGATGAACACTGAAGCTTTCTTT.

This sequence joins TRBV28 and TRBJ2-3, with TRBD1 matching 9 bases. Germline assignment: CDR1 MDHEN and CDR2 SYDVKM. The CDR3 has 16 amino acids. The J segment lost 2 bases and the V segment lost 2 bases, leaving 5 bases of the junction unmatched. The CDR3 DNA reads TGTGCCAGCAGTTTAATTATACAGGGGGCCACAGATACGCAGTATTTT. It is translated as CASSLIIQGATDTQYF.

The DNA for the CDR3 is TGTGCCAGCAGCTTGGCGGGGGGAACAACTGAAGCTTTCTTT. Protein sequence: CASSLAGGTTEAFF. The V call is TRBV5-4, the J call TRBJ1-1; TRBD1 might be the D (5 bases). The length of the CDR3 is 14 residues. The germline CDR1 and CDR2 sequences are SGHNT and YYREEE (reference sequence). V lost 0 bases to trimming and J lost 5 bases, with 11 bases between them.

This chain joins TRBV18 and TRBJ1-5; D perhaps matches TRBD1 (6 bases). Trimming stripped 2 bases from V and 6 bases from J, with 14 bases between. The V gene's germline CDR1 is KGHSH and CDR2 LQKENI. The CDR3 totals 15 residues. CDR3: CASSPMRGAGQPQHF. The CDR3 bases are TGTGCCAGCTCACCAATGCGGGGGGCCGGTCAGCCCCAGCATTTT.

About this clone: A junction boundary mismatches the germline segment, possibly from a read error. The gene calls are TRBV4-2 and TRBJ2-7, with D maybe TRBD1 (5 bases). CDR1 and CDR2 (germline): LGHNA, YNFKEQ. This CDR3 comprises 15 residues. As DNA, the CDR3 is TGTGCCAGCAGCCAAGATGAGCCGGGCAGGGTAGGCATGGACTTC. This translates into CASSQDEPGRVGMDF.

The chain joins TRBV28 to TRBJ1-5; 7 nucleotides match TRBD1. CDR3 length equals 16 residues. With V trimmed by 4 bases and J by 4 bases, 10 bases remained unmatched. Germline CDR1 MDHEN, CDR2 SYDVKM. CDR3 nucleotides: TGTGCCAGCAGTTCCCATAGACAGGGAGGGAATCAGCCCCAGCATTTT. Protein sequence: CASSSHRQGGNQPQHF.

This chain links TRBV28 with TRBJ2-1; perhaps TRBD2 as D (6 bases). V lost 4 bases, J lost 6 bases, and 16 bases lay in between. CDR3 length equals 15 residues. CDR1 is MDHEN and CDR2 is SYDVKM in the germline V gene. This CDR3 reads CASSSRDSSINEQFF. The DNA for the CDR3 is TGTGCCAGCAGTTCACGGGACTCCTCCATCAATGAGCAGTTCTTC.

V is TRBV11-2 and J is TRBJ1-1, with 8 positions matching TRBD1. The germline V gene encodes CDR1 SGHAT and CDR2 FQNNGV. The V and J ends lost 3 bases and 1 base, in that order; junction bases with no gene match: 13. The CDR3 consists of 18 residues. CDR3 in amino acids: CASSFNPALDRANTEAFF. The CDR3 DNA is TGTGCCAGCAGCTTTAATCCCGCCCTGGACAGGGCGAACACTGAAGCTTTCTTT.

This chain joins TRBV9 and TRBJ2-7; no clear D gene. Germline-derived CDR1 and CDR2 are SGDLS and YYNGEE. V lost 0 bases and J lost 0, with 7 bases in between. This CDR3 contains 14 residues. In nucleotides, the CDR3 is TGTGCCAGCAGCGTAGGGCACCGCTCCTACGAGCAGTACTTC. Its translation is CASSVGHRSYEQYF.

The chain employs TRBV11-3 and TRBJ2-2, with a weak D call TRBD2 (5 bases). Germline V gene sequence: CDR1 SGHNT, CDR2 YENEEA. V was trimmed by 5 bases and J by 5 bases, leaving 9 bases between them. The length of the CDR3 is 13 residues. The DNA for the CDR3 is TGTGCCAGCAGCCGAATAGCGACCGGGGAGCTGTTTTTT. Translating it yields CASSRIATGELFF.

With respect to this clone: At one of its ends the junction is not consistent with the germline gene, which may arise from a read error. This chain connects TRBV29-1 to TRBJ1-1; D might be TRBD1 (5 bases). Germline CDR1 SQVTM, CDR2 ANQGSEA. This CDR3 is 13 amino acids long. Here the CDR3 DNA reads TGCAGCGTTGAAAGGGACGGGATGTCTGAGGCTTTCTTT. Protein product: CSVERDGMSEAFF.

The chain carries TRBV21-1 and TRBJ2-1; no check of the table's D call, TRBD2, against the DNA was made. TRBV21-1 is a documented pseudogene. The CDR3 length is 18 residues. The CDR3 nucleotides read TGTGCCAGCAGCCCCAGAGGGGGGGGAGAATGTTGGGAAAATGAGCAGTTCTTC. Amino acid sequence: CASSPRGGGECWENEQFF.

The V gene is TRBV6-1, the J gene TRBJ1-1, with D hard to call. Germline CDR1 MNHNS, CDR2 SASEGT. The CDR3 has 12 amino acids. Trimming took 3 bases from V and 3 from J, leaving 5 bases between them. CDR3 amino acids: CASSEDYTEAFF. CDR3 DNA: TGTGCCAGCAGTGAGGACTACACTGAAGCTTTCTTT.

The CDR3: CASSQGQGDFTDTQYF. For the CDR3, the DNA is TGTGCCAGCAGCCAGGGACAGGGGGATTTCACAGATACGCAGTATTTT. The chain has TRBV2 and TRBJ2-3; TRBD1 matches 11 bases. The CDR3 extends over 16 amino acids. Trimming removed 6 bases from V and 2 bases from J; junction bases left unmatched: 7. CDR1 and CDR2 (germline): SNHLY, FYNNEI.